The T cell receptor (beta chain) described here comes from a study of OX40 agonist ivuxolimab in advanced cancers. Study details: In three patients, partial responses were observed, one with hepatocellular carcinoma and two with cutaneous melanoma.

Sequencing used immunoSEQ multiplex PCR; TCRdb keeps in-frame clones, though not all of them. The data show roughly 80,000 clones, about 82% seen once. Whole-study results and caveats: At 0.1 to 3.0 mg/kg, clonal expansion of CD4+ and CD8+ blood T cells had occurred by week 6. Among some nonresponders, normalized T-cell clonal expansion was also low. Among T cells, CD8+ cells averaged more expanded clones than CD4+ cells.

About this clone: What it recognizes is unknown.

V dropped 6 bases and J dropped 7 bases, with 13 bases sitting between them. Germline-derived CDR1 and CDR2 are SNHLY and FYNNEI. This CDR3 comprises 13 residues. The chain links TRBV2 to TRBJ2-1, with D maybe TRBD2 (5 bases). The clonotype was recovered from an adult with an advanced solid tumor such as melanoma, head and neck, liver or kidney cancer. The sequences come from CD4+ or CD8+ T cells sorted from blood, collected in a trial of the OX40 agonist ivuxolimab. CDR3 sequence: CASSVIRENEQFF. The CDR3 nucleotides are TGTGCCAGCAGCGTCATAAGGGAGAATGAGCAGTTCTTC.